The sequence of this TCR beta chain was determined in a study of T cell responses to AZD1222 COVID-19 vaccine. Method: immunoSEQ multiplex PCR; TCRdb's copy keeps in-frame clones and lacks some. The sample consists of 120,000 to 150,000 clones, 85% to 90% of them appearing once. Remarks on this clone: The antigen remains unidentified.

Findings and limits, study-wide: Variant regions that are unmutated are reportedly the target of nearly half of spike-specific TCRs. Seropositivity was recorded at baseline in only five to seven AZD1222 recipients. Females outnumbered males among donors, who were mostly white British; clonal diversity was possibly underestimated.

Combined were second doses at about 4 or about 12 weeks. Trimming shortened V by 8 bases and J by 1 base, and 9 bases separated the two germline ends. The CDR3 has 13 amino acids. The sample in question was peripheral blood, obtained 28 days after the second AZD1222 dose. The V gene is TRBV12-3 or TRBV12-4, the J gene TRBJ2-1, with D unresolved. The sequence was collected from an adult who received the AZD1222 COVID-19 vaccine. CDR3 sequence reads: CASSYGSYNEQFF. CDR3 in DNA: TGTGCCAGCTCATACGGTTCCTACAATGAGCAGTTCTTC.